Listed here is a single T cell receptor (beta chain). At the DNA level, this CDR3 is encoded by other sequences in the same sample as well. The repertoire was sequenced with immunoSEQ multiplex PCR; TCRdb's copy has only in-frame clones and lacks some. The table includes around 700,000 clones, 92% detected once. The sample belongs to a study of shared clonotypes between healthy human individuals. Naive-designated CD8 cells lacked CD45RO, were positively enriched for CCR7, and omitted terminally differentiated effector memory CD45RA+ cells. V lost 1 base, J lost 1 base, and 5 bases lay in between. The CDR3 spans 14 residues. Germline values: CDR1 SGHTA, CDR2 FQGNSA.

The origin of this receptor is a man between 25 and 39 years old in good health. This chain uses TRBV7-2 with TRBJ1-3; D gene unclear. Source material: naive CD8+ T cells sorted from blood. CDR3 nucleotides: TGTGCCAGCAGCTTAGGGACTTCTGGAAACACCATATATTTT. It translates to CASSLGTSGNTIYF.